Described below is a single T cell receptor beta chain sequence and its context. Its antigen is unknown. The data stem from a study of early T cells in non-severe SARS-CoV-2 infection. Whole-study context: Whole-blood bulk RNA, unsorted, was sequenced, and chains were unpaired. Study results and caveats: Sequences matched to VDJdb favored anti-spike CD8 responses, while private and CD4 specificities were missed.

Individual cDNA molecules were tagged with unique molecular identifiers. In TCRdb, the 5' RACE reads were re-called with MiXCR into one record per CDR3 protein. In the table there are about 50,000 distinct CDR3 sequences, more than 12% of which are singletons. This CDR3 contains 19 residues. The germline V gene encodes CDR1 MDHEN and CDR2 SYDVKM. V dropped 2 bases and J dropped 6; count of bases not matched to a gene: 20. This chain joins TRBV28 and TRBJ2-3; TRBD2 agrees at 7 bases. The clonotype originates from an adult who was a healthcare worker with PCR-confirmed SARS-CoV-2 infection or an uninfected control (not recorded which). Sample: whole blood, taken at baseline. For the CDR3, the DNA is TGTGCCAGCAGTTTAAGTGACCCCCCCAAGCGGGGTAAGGAGGATACGCAGTATTTT. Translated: CASSLSDPPKRGKEDTQYF.